The sequence of this TCR beta chain was determined in a study of cytomegalovirus exposure and HLA in healthy donors. CDR1 is PRHDT, CDR2 FYEKMQ, per germline (reference sequence). V shed 6 bases and J shed 3 bases, with 11 bases lying between them. This CDR3 spans 13 amino acids. Likely unrecorded immune exposures existed in these nominally healthy donors. Amplification used 60 Vbeta primers and 13 Jbeta primers. TCRdb's copy holds only in-frame clones and misses some; the assay was immunoSEQ multiplex PCR. The sample lists over 150,000 clones; over 70% were seen once. This chain joins TRBV13 and TRBJ2-5; D possibly corresponds to TRBD2 (6 bases). The TCR originated in a man aged 25 to 40 in good health and CMV-seronegative. The sequenced sample consisted of PBMCs. CDR3 loop: CASSPGGEETQYF. The CDR3 nucleotides read TGTGCCAGCAGTCCCGGCGGGGAAGAGACCCAGTACTTC.